The clone carrying this T cell receptor (beta chain) has a count of ten or more. The target antigen is unknown. This specimen comes from a study of CD8 T cells in ankylosing spondylitis. General observations from the study: The clones that were linked to disease were reported to be significantly enriched in matched synovial fluid samples from ankylosing spondylitis patients. Some of the motif variants had earlier been found in reactive arthritis patients' fluid and blood. A TCR beta motif of fewer than ten highly homologous variants appeared characteristic of ankylosing spondylitis blood.

Germline V gene data show CDR1 as MDHEN and CDR2 as SYDVKM. The V gene end was trimmed by 5 bases and the J gene end by 4 bases; junction bases not matched to a gene: 11. The CDR3 contains 15 residues. TCRdb re-derived calls from the 5' RACE reads in MiXCR, one entry per CDR3 protein. Among around 130,000 distinct CDR3 sequences listed, around 9.7% were seen once. Specimen: blood, either unsorted or a sorted T cell fraction (not recorded which). The J gene is TRBJ2-7, the V gene TRBV28; 7 nucleotides align to TRBD2. This receptor was identified in a male donor with ankylosing spondylitis or in good health (not recorded which). The DNA for the CDR3 is TGTGCCAGCAGTCCCCCGGGACTAAATTCTTACGAGCAGTACTTC. This encodes CASSPPGLNSYEQYF.